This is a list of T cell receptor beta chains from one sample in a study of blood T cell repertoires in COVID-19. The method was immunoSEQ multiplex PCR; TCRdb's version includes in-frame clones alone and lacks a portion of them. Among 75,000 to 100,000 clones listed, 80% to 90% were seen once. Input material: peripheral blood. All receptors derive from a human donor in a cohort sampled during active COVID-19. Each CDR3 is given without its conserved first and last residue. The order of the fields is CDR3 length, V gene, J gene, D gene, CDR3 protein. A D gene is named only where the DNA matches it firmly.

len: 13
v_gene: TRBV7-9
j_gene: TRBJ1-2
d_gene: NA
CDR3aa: ASSPDHRASFGYT

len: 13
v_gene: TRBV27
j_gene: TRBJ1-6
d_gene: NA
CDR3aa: ASSSYSSYNSPLH

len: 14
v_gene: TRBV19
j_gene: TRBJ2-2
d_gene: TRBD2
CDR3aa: ASSILAGANTGELF

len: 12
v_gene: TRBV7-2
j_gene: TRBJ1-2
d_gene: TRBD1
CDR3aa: ASSLPYRGQGYT

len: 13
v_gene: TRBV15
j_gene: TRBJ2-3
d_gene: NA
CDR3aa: ATSSTVEDWDTQY

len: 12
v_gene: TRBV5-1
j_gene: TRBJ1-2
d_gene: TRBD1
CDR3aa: ASSQTGGAFGYT

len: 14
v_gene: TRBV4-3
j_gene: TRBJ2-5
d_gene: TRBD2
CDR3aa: ASSQDVPGAGETQY

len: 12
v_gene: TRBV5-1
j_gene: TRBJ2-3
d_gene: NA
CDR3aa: ASSQDRNTDTQY

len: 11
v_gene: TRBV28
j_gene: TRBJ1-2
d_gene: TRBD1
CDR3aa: ASADGQGYGYT

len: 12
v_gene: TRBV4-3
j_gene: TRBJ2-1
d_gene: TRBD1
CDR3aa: ASSLRTGSSEQF

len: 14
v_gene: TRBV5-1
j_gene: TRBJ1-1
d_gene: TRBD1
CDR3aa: ASSFQGVHMNTEAF

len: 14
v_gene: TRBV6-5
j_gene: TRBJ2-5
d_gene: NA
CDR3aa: ASSYSWAVYQETQY

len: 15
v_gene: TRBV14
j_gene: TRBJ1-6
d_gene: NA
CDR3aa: ASSQVPVGARNSPLH

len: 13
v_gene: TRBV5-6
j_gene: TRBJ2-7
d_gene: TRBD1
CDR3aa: ASSRPGQASYEQY